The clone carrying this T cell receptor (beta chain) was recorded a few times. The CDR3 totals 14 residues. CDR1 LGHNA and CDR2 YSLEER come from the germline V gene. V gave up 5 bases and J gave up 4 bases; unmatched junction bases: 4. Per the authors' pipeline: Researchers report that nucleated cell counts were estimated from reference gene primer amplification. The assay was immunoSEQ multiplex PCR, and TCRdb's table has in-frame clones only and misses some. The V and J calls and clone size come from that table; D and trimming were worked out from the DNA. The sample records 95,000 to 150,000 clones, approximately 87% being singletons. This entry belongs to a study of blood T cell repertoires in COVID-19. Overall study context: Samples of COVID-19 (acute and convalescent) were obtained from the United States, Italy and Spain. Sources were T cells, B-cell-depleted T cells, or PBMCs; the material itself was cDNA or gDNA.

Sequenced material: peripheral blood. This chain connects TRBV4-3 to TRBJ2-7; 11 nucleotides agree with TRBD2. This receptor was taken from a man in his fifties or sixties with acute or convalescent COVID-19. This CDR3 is CASSATSGSYEQYF. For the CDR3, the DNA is TGCGCCAGCAGCGCAACTAGCGGGAGTTACGAGCAGTACTTC.